The entry below gives a single TCR beta chain sequence along with its context. It has no known antigen specificity. The sample holds no much larger clone one base away, and base qualities are not on file. This sample was included in a study of blood T cell repertoires in COVID-19 (dated by TCRdb to the early 2020s). Regarding the research as a whole: The collaborator samples originated in the United States, Italy and Spain and spanned the acute and convalescent phases of COVID-19. The material from the prospective study consisted of cDNA or gDNA derived from T cells, B-cell-depleted T cells, or PBMCs. The repertoires were released in a freely available public database meant as a resource for research on the immune response to SARS-CoV-2. Nearly every sample came with metadata listing a de-identified subject ID, COVID-19 status, age in years and sex. Deeply sampled blood TCRbeta repertoires from subjects exposed to, actively infected with, or recovered from COVID-19 were included in the dataset. HLA class I and class II types, where available, came from metadata supplied by the sample provider rather than from assay-based typing. The samples were drawn from the first 160 participants of the ongoing ImmuneRACE study and from 1,200 or so subjects provided by 6 global collaborators.

At one collaborating source in Seattle, patients were enrolled during active infection and were followed longitudinally through the course of disease. Whole blood was collected in K2EDTA tubes by collaborating institutions according to the institutions' own protocols. For TCRbeta analysis, collaborators shipped samples in one of three forms: frozen whole blood, isolated PBMCs, or DNA extracted from either of those sample types. TCRbeta CDR3 regions were amplified from genomic DNA using the immunoSEQ Assay, a bias-controlled multiplex PCR. The study's own analysis went as follows. Within the assay, amplification of reference gene primers was used to estimate how many nucleated cells each sample contained. To quantify the absolute abundance of each unique TCRbeta CDR3 rearrangement, sequence reads were collapsed and filtered. For each sample, productive Simpson clonality was calculated as the square root of Simpson's diversity index across productive rearrangements. TCRdb's version of the immuneACCESS table is confined to in-frame rearrangements and falls short of the full clone set. An unresolved V gene accounts for under half of the shortfall where checked; the remainder is of unknown origin. The V and J calls and the clone size are those of that table, but D and trimming were determined from the DNA. The table for this sample lists 380,000 or so clones; 70% to 90% of them were counted only once. The leading ten clones occupy around 7.5% of the sample.

Reading the germline V gene gives CDR1 KGHSH and CDR2 LQKENI. Ends trimmed: V by 3 bases, J by 4 bases; bases unmatched to a gene: 7. The CDR3 covers 15 residues, taking in both the cysteine and the phenylalanine. The DNA shown is the 45-base CDR3, in frame from base 1. Findings and caveats that apply to the study as a whole: The quantity of clinical and demographic metadata differed by source and by participant and was supplied without curation.

The chain is encoded by TRBV18 joined to TRBJ2-3, with 7 bases matching TRBD2. This clonotype was obtained from an older woman with COVID-19, enrolled during active disease. Sample: peripheral blood. The nucleotide sequence reads TGTGCCAGCTCACCTAGTAGCGGGTATGCAGATACGCAGTATTTT. Its protein is CASSPSSGYADTQYF. Here the CDR3 is joined to the reference TRBV18 and TRBJ2-3 genes, and the full variable domain is: NAGVMQNPRHLVRRRGQEARLRCSPMKGHSHVYWYRQLPEEGLKFMVYLQKENIIDESGMPKERFSAEFPKEGPSILRIQQVVRGDSAAYFCASSPSSGYADTQYFGPGTRLTVL.